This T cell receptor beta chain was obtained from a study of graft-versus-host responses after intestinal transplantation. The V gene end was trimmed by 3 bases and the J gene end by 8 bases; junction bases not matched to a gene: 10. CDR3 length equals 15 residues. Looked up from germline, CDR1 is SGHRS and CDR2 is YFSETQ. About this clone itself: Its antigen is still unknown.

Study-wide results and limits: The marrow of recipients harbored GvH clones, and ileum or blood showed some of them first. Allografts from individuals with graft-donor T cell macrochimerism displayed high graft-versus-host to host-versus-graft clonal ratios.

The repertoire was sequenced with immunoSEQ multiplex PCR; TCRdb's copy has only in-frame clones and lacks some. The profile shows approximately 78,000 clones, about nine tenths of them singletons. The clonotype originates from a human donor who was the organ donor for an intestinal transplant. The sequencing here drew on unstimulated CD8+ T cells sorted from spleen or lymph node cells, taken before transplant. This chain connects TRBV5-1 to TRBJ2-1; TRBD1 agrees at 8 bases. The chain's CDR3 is CASSSGQGAIDEQFF. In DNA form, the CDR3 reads TGCGCCAGCAGCTCCGGGCAGGGGGCGATCGATGAGCAGTTCTTC. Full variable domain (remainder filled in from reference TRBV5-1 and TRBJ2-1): KAGVTQTPRYLIKTRGQQVTLSCSPISGHRSVSWYQQTPGQGLQFLFEYFSETQRNKGNFPGRFSGRQFSNSRSEMNVSTLELGDSALYLCASSSGQGAIDEQFFGPGTRLTVL.